This T cell receptor (beta chain) was found in a study of blood T cell repertoires in COVID-19. Study-level background: Acute and convalescent COVID-19 samples came from the United States, Italy and Spain.

In the source study's methods: Amplified reference gene primers provided the basis for estimating nucleated cell counts. Repertoires were generated with immunoSEQ multiplex PCR, while TCRdb's copy carries only in-frame clones and drops some. V, J and clone size are taken as reported in that table, and D and trimming were inferred from the DNA itself. The table records 350,000 or so clones, 70% to 90% of them present only once. Allocation to cohorts depended on clinical history reported by the participants. This CDR3 has 15 residues. V was trimmed by 1 base and J by 3 bases, leaving 10 bases between them. Germline V lookup: CDR1 SGHTA, CDR2 FQGNSA.

J is TRBJ2-1 and V is TRBV7-2, with a weak D call TRBD2 (5 bases). The specimen sequenced was PBMCs or T cells enriched from blood (not recorded which). This TCR was sampled from a woman aged 40-49 years with acute COVID-19. The chain's CDR3 is CASSLGLAGYNEQFF. Here the CDR3 DNA reads TGTGCCAGCAGCTTAGGATTGGCGGGCTACAATGAGCAGTTCTTC.